The rows below give T cell receptor beta chains drawn from one sample of a study of cytomegalovirus exposure and HLA in healthy donors. Only in-frame clones appear in the TCRdb table, and some are missing; sequencing was by immunoSEQ multiplex PCR. This table has about 130,000 clones, 87% appearing once. Material: PBMCs. The receptor source for this set is a young woman in good health and CMV-seronegative. CDR3s include the opening cysteine and the closing phenylalanine or tryptophan. A D gene is named only where the DNA matches it firmly. Clone sizes are given selectively: once, few, many, or a class where the clone is expanded.

j_call: TRBJ2-7; clone_size: -; v_call: TRBV28; d_call: TRBD2; cdr3_aa: CASSTSSGLYEQYF; cdr3_nt: TGTGCCAGCAGCACCTCTAGCGGTCTCTACGAGCAGTACTTC
j_call: TRBJ2-5; clone_size: -; v_call: TRBV28; d_call: -; cdr3_aa: CASRGLLWTQYF; cdr3_nt: TGTGCCAGCAGGGGACTGTTATGGACCCAGTACTTC
j_call: TRBJ2-5; clone_size: once; v_call: TRBV4-1; d_call: TRBD1; cdr3_aa: CASSQDVGQRETQYF; cdr3_nt: TGCGCCAGCAGCCAAGACGTGGGACAGAGGGAGACCCAGTACTTC
j_call: TRBJ2-7; clone_size: -; v_call: TRBV7-8; d_call: -; cdr3_aa: CASSYDSIEQYF; cdr3_nt: TGTGCCAGCAGCTATGACTCGATCGAGCAGTACTTC
j_call: TRBJ2-1; clone_size: -; v_call: TRBV27; d_call: TRBD2; cdr3_aa: CASSPALAGGNEQFF; cdr3_nt: TGTGCCAGCAGCCCGGCCCTAGCGGGAGGAAATGAGCAGTTCTTC
j_call: TRBJ1-1; clone_size: -; v_call: TRBV28; d_call: TRBD1; cdr3_aa: CAAQGAGEDTEAFF; cdr3_nt: TGTGCCGCTCAGGGGGCGGGTGAGGACACTGAAGCTTTCTTT
j_call: TRBJ2-1; clone_size: -; v_call: TRBV2; d_call: TRBD1; cdr3_aa: CASSENTGDYNEQFF; cdr3_nt: TGTGCCAGCAGTGAAAATACAGGGGACTACAATGAGCAGTTCTTC
j_call: TRBJ2-7; clone_size: -; v_call: TRBV29-1; d_call: TRBD1; cdr3_aa: CSVRGLLEQYF; cdr3_nt: TGCAGCGTTAGGGGGCTTCTCGAGCAGTACTTC
j_call: TRBJ2-2; clone_size: -; v_call: TRBV4-1; d_call: -; cdr3_aa: CASSQDGWFGDTGELFF; cdr3_nt: TGCGCCAGCAGCCAAGATGGATGGTTCGGGGACACCGGGGAGCTGTTTTTT
j_call: TRBJ2-2; clone_size: -; v_call: TRBV9; d_call: TRBD1; cdr3_aa: CASSVQGAGGELFF; cdr3_nt: TGTGCCAGCAGCGTGCAGGGGGCTGGCGGGGAGCTGTTTTTT
j_call: TRBJ1-2; clone_size: -; v_call: TRBV10-3; d_call: TRBD1; cdr3_aa: CAISEGTDYGYTF; cdr3_nt: TGTGCCATCAGTGAGGGGACAGACTATGGCTACACCTTC
j_call: TRBJ1-5; clone_size: -; v_call: TRBV2; d_call: -; cdr3_aa: CASSVGKGVGQPQHF; cdr3_nt: TGTGCCAGCAGTGTCGGAAAGGGGGTGGGACAGCCCCAGCATTTT
j_call: TRBJ2-7; clone_size: -; v_call: TRBV2; d_call: TRBD1; cdr3_aa: CASSTGTGTYEQYF; cdr3_nt: TGTGCCAGCAGTACCGGGACAGGGACGTACGAGCAGTACTTC
j_call: TRBJ1-5; clone_size: once; v_call: TRBV29-1; d_call: TRBD1; cdr3_aa: CSVGQGGQPQHF; cdr3_nt: TGCAGCGTTGGACAGGGTGGCCAGCCCCAGCATTTT
j_call: TRBJ1-5; clone_size: few; v_call: TRBV6-1; d_call: TRBD1; cdr3_aa: CASSPGQGNQPQHF; cdr3_nt: TGTGCCAGCAGTCCGGGACAGGGTAACCAGCCCCAGCATTTT
j_call: TRBJ2-7; clone_size: -; v_call: TRBV13; d_call: -; cdr3_aa: CASSSTSPPSYEQYF; cdr3_nt: TGTGCCAGCAGCTCTACTAGTCCACCCTCCTACGAGCAGTACTTC
j_call: TRBJ2-2; clone_size: -; v_call: TRBV5-1; d_call: -; cdr3_aa: CASRPALRNTGELFF; cdr3_nt: TGCGCCAGCAGACCAGCGCTCAGGAACACCGGGGAGCTGTTTTTT
j_call: TRBJ2-6; clone_size: -; v_call: TRBV19; d_call: -; cdr3_aa: CASLGVAGANVLTF; cdr3_nt: TGTGCCAGCCTCGGGGTAGCTGGGGCCAACGTCCTGACTTTC
j_call: TRBJ1-4; clone_size: -; v_call: TRBV29-1; d_call: -; cdr3_aa: CSVYSFEKLFF; cdr3_nt: TGCAGCGTGTACAGCTTTGAAAAACTGTTTTTT
j_call: TRBJ2-1; clone_size: -; v_call: TRBV4-3; d_call: -; cdr3_aa: CASSLVHISYNEQFF; cdr3_nt: TGCGCCAGCAGCCTCGTTCACATCTCCTACAATGAGCAGTTCTTC
j_call: TRBJ2-1; clone_size: -; v_call: TRBV6-1; d_call: -; cdr3_aa: CASRGTLPDNEQFF; cdr3_nt: TGTGCCAGCAGGGGGACACTCCCCGACAATGAGCAGTTCTTC
j_call: TRBJ2-3; clone_size: -; v_call: TRBV29-1; d_call: -; cdr3_aa: CSVVSRKPSTDTQYF; cdr3_nt: TGCAGCGTTGTATCGAGAAAACCTAGCACAGATACGCAGTATTTT
j_call: TRBJ1-4; clone_size: -; v_call: TRBV29-1; d_call: -; cdr3_aa: CSVELTGEKLFF; cdr3_nt: TGCAGCGTTGAGTTGACAGGTGAAAAACTGTTTTTT
j_call: TRBJ1-1; clone_size: -; v_call: TRBV21-1; d_call: -; cdr3_aa: CASSMGTGTKGGFF; cdr3_nt: TGTGCCAGCAGCATGGGGACAGGGACCAAGGGGGGTTTCTTT
j_call: TRBJ2-7; clone_size: -; v_call: TRBV25-1; d_call: -; cdr3_aa: CASSEKGRGTYEQYF; cdr3_nt: TGTGCCAGCAGTGAAAAGGGTCGCGGGACCTACGAGCAGTACTTC
j_call: TRBJ2-2; clone_size: once; v_call: TRBV29-1; d_call: -; cdr3_aa: CSVVLGPSNTGELFF; cdr3_nt: TGCAGCGTTGTCCTGGGGCCCTCGAACACCGGGGAGCTGTTTTTT
j_call: TRBJ2-5; clone_size: once; v_call: TRBV11-1; d_call: -; cdr3_aa: CASNAHRQETQYF; cdr3_nt: TGTGCCAGCAACGCACACCGCCAAGAGACCCAGTACTTC
j_call: TRBJ2-3; clone_size: -; v_call: TRBV7-2; d_call: TRBD1; cdr3_aa: CASSVPGTGTSYSTDTQYF; cdr3_nt: TGTGCCAGCAGCGTGCCCGGGACAGGGACGTCTTATAGCACAGATACGCAGTATTTT
j_call: TRBJ2-3; clone_size: -; v_call: TRBV5-1; d_call: TRBD2; cdr3_aa: CASSAGLAGFGTQYF; cdr3_nt: TGCGCCAGCAGCGCGGGACTAGCGGGGTTTGGTACGCAGTATTTT
j_call: TRBJ2-1; clone_size: few; v_call: TRBV7-6; d_call: TRBD2; cdr3_aa: CASRGSGRVNEQFF; cdr3_nt: TGTGCCAGCAGAGGAAGCGGGAGGGTCAATGAGCAGTTCTTC
j_call: TRBJ2-7; clone_size: -; v_call: TRBV19; d_call: TRBD2; cdr3_aa: CASSPYSGRAGEQYF; cdr3_nt: TGTGCCAGTAGTCCGTATAGCGGGAGGGCCGGCGAGCAGTACTTC
j_call: TRBJ2-1; clone_size: -; v_call: TRBV2; d_call: TRBD2; cdr3_aa: CASSEGTRAYNEQFF; cdr3_nt: TGTGCCAGCAGTGAAGGGACTAGAGCCTACAATGAGCAGTTCTTC
j_call: TRBJ2-2; clone_size: -; v_call: TRBV7-9; d_call: -; cdr3_aa: CASLAGTGELFF; cdr3_nt: TGTGCCAGCCTGGCGGGGACCGGGGAGCTGTTTTTT
j_call: TRBJ2-3; clone_size: -; v_call: TRBV5-5; d_call: TRBD2; cdr3_aa: CASSNLSGGSTDTQYF; cdr3_nt: TGTGCCAGCAGCAACCTTAGCGGGGGCTCGACAGATACGCAGTATTTT
j_call: TRBJ2-5; clone_size: -; v_call: TRBV7-9; d_call: -; cdr3_aa: CASSLARQQETQYF; cdr3_nt: TGTGCCAGCAGCTTAGCGAGACAGCAAGAGACCCAGTACTTC
j_call: TRBJ2-2; clone_size: -; v_call: TRBV28; d_call: TRBD2; cdr3_aa: CASSSGLADGELFF; cdr3_nt: TGTGCCAGCAGCTCCGGACTAGCGGACGGGGAGCTGTTTTTT
j_call: TRBJ2-1; clone_size: -; v_call: TRBV9; d_call: TRBD1; cdr3_aa: CASSAPGGYQFF; cdr3_nt: TGTGCCAGCAGCGCACCAGGGGGCTATCAGTTCTTC
j_call: TRBJ2-2; clone_size: -; v_call: TRBV27; d_call: TRBD2; cdr3_aa: CASSSGLAYNTGELFF; cdr3_nt: TGTGCCAGCAGTTCTGGACTAGCGTATAACACCGGGGAGCTGTTTTTT
j_call: TRBJ1-1; clone_size: -; v_call: TRBV5-4; d_call: TRBD1; cdr3_aa: CASSLGDRIMVNTDAFF; cdr3_nt: TGTGCCAGCAGCCTGGGGGACAGGATAATGGTGAACACTGACGCTTTCTTT
j_call: TRBJ2-2; clone_size: -; v_call: TRBV28; d_call: TRBD2; cdr3_aa: CASTPGLAGGTGELFF; cdr3_nt: TGTGCCAGCACCCCCGGACTAGCGGGAGGCACCGGGGAGCTGTTTTTT
j_call: TRBJ1-1; clone_size: -; v_call: TRBV5-1; d_call: TRBD1; cdr3_aa: CASSEPGQINTEAFF; cdr3_nt: TGCGCCAGCAGCGAACCGGGACAGATAAACACTGAAGCTTTCTTT
j_call: TRBJ2-7; clone_size: -; v_call: TRBV19; d_call: TRBD1; cdr3_aa: CASSISGTGVYEQYF; cdr3_nt: TGTGCCAGTAGTATCTCCGGGACAGGGGTCTACGAGCAGTACTTC
j_call: TRBJ1-5; clone_size: once; v_call: TRBV28; d_call: -; cdr3_aa: CASSLLGSKQHF; cdr3_nt: TGTGCCAGCAGTTTATTGGGCTCCAAGCAGCATTTT
j_call: TRBJ1-6; clone_size: -; v_call: TRBV29-1; d_call: TRBD1; cdr3_aa: CSVVEDRGLWGDDNSPLHF; cdr3_nt: TGCAGCGTTGTCGAGGACAGGGGTCTATGGGGAGATGACAATTCACCCCTCCACTTT
j_call: TRBJ2-1; clone_size: -; v_call: TRBV10-3; d_call: TRBD1; cdr3_aa: CAIRGQGSSYNEQFF; cdr3_nt: TGTGCCATCAGGGGACAGGGTTCGAGTTACAATGAGCAGTTCTTC
j_call: TRBJ1-5; clone_size: -; v_call: TRBV7-2; d_call: TRBD1; cdr3_aa: CASSSQGGQNQPQHF; cdr3_nt: TGTGCCAGCAGCTCCCAAGGGGGCCAAAATCAGCCCCAGCATTTT
j_call: TRBJ2-5; clone_size: -; v_call: TRBV14; d_call: TRBD1; cdr3_aa: CASSQGRGQVLQETQYF; cdr3_nt: TGTGCCAGCAGCCAAGGTCGGGGACAGGTACTCCAAGAGACCCAGTACTTC
j_call: TRBJ2-1; clone_size: once; v_call: TRBV11-1; d_call: -; cdr3_aa: CASSLGQQGGNEQFF; cdr3_nt: TGTGCCAGCAGCTTAGGGCAGCAGGGCGGCAATGAGCAGTTCTTC
j_call: TRBJ2-5; clone_size: -; v_call: TRBV30; d_call: TRBD1; cdr3_aa: CAWNGQVQETQYF; cdr3_nt: TGTGCCTGGAACGGACAGGTTCAAGAGACCCAGTACTTC
j_call: TRBJ2-5; clone_size: -; v_call: TRBV28; d_call: TRBD1; cdr3_aa: CASSSRTGGPETQYF; cdr3_nt: TGTGCCAGCAGCTCCCGGACAGGGGGCCCAGAGACCCAGTACTTC